These 23 T cell receptor beta chains share one sample of origin, sequenced in a study of memory CD4+ T cells and cytomegalovirus serostatus. Single viable CD3+CD4+CD8-CD45RO+ cells were sorted as the memory CD4+ T cells. The data were produced by immunoSEQ multiplex PCR, yet TCRdb's version contains in-frame clones alone and is incomplete. The sample records some 65,000 clones, over 70% being singletons. Source material: memory CD4+ T cells from blood. All receptors come from an adult in good health and CMV-seronegative. Some clones in this sample may be carry-over from other donors' samples.

In DNA, the CDR3 is TGTGCCAGCACCTCTAGTGAAGGGGTCGAGCAGTACTTC. Its translation is CASTSSEGVEQYF. V gene TRBV2 combines with J gene TRBJ2-7, with a tentative D call TRBD1 (5 bases). The CDR3 sequence is 13 residues long. CDR1 is SNHLY, CDR2 FYNNEI, per germline. Between the trimmed V and J ends, which lost 7 bases and 6 bases, there was a span of 16 bases.

The V call is TRBV12-2, the J call TRBJ1-1. TRBV12-2 is a known pseudogene. There are 17 residues in the CDR3. CDR3 nucleotides: TGTGCAAGTGCTAGCGGGGCGGGGAAGGGGGTGAACACTGAAGCTTTCTTT. This encodes CASASGAGKGVNTEAFF.

The genes are TRBV5-1 and TRBJ2-3; the D gene is possibly TRBD1 (5 bases). CDR3 size: 15 residues. V was pared by 1 base and J by 3 bases, with 12 bases between. From germline, CDR1 is SGHRS and CDR2 YFSETQ. The CDR3 loop is CASSLTQGVTDTQYF. The CDR3 DNA reads TGCGCCAGCAGCTTGACCCAGGGTGTGACAGATACGCAGTATTTT.

This clone was recorded only once. The chain uses TRBV7-9 and TRBJ1-2, with 9 bases fitting TRBD1. This CDR3 spans 15 amino acids. Germline V gene lookup returns CDR1 SEHNR and CDR2 FQNEAQ (reference sequence). Trimming removed 4 bases from V and 2 bases from J; junction bases left unmatched: 5. In DNA, the CDR3 is TGTGCCAGCAGCTCATCGGGACAGGGAAACTATGGCTACACCTTC. It yields the protein CASSSSGQGNYGYTF.

The V gene is TRBV10-3, the J gene TRBJ1-2, with D perhaps matching TRBD1 (5 bases). The ends were cut back, 7 bases at V and 3 bases at J, with 15 bases in the middle. CDR1 is ENHRY, CDR2 SYGVKD, per germline. This CDR3 has 14 amino acids. The CDR3 nucleotides are TGTGCCATCACCAAGACAGTGAGTGACTATGGCTACACCTTC. It is translated as CAITKTVSDYGYTF.

This rearrangement joins TRBV5-1 to TRBJ2-3; D is unresolved. The CDR3 is 12 residues long. Germline-derived CDR1 and CDR2 are SGHRS and YFSETQ. With 0 bases removed from V and 2 bases from J, the gap between germline ends came to 1 base. CDR3 protein: CASSLDTDTQYF. The CDR3 DNA follows: TGCGCCAGCAGCTTGGACACAGATACGCAGTATTTT.

The V gene is TRBV5-6, the J gene TRBJ2-3, with 12 bases fitting TRBD2. The CDR3 runs to 17 residues. CDR1 SGHDT and CDR2 YYEEEE come from the germline V gene. Trimming removed 0 bases from V and 6 bases from J; junction bases left unmatched: 8. The CDR3 region is CASSLEGLGLAGDTQYF. The CDR3 DNA follows: TGTGCCAGCAGCTTGGAGGGGCTCGGACTAGCGGGGGATACGCAGTATTTT.

The V gene is TRBV30, the J gene TRBJ1-5, with D possibly TRBD1 on 6 matching bases. This CDR3 spans 15 amino acids. CDR1 is GTSNPN and CDR2 is SVGIG in the germline V gene (reference sequence). V gave up 5 bases and J gave up 7 bases, with 21 bases separating them. The CDR3 sequence: CAWGPGGAGRQPQHF. CDR3 sequence (DNA): TGTGCCTGGGGGCCCGGGGGGGCAGGGCGACAGCCCCAGCATTTT.

The genes are TRBV19 and TRBJ1-5; D is ambiguous. The CDR3 consists of 16 residues. Trimming pared 3 bases from V and 4 bases from J, leaving 16 bases between. Per the germline V gene, CDR1 is LNHDA and CDR2 is SQIVND (reference sequence). The CDR3 sequence: CASSILNGQRNQPQHF. The CDR3 nucleotides read TGTGCCAGTAGTATTTTGAACGGGCAGAGAAATCAGCCCCAGCATTTT.

The V gene is TRBV28, the J gene TRBJ1-4; maybe TRBD1 (5 bases). V lost 4 bases and J lost 4, with 13 bases in between. CDR3 size: 15 residues. Germline CDR1 and CDR2: MDHEN and SYDVKM. CDR3: CASSSRSGDNEKLFF. DNA for the CDR3: TGTGCCAGCAGTTCGCGTTCGGGGGATAATGAAAAACTGTTTTTT.

The chain joins TRBV2 to TRBJ2-1, with 10 bases lining up with TRBD2. With V trimmed by 7 bases and J by 9 bases, 3 bases remained unmatched. Germline V lookup: CDR1 SNHLY, CDR2 FYNNEI. The CDR3 spans 12 residues. As DNA, the CDR3 is TGTGCCAGCACCCTAGCGGGGGCTGAGCAGTTCTTC. Translation gives CASTLAGAEQFF.

The V and J genes are TRBV13 and TRBJ1-4; 8 nucleotides align to TRBD1. The CDR3 spans 16 residues. The V gene end was trimmed by 4 bases and the J gene end by 8 bases; junction bases not matched to a gene: 12. CDR1 is PRHDT and CDR2 is FYEKMQ in the germline V gene (reference sequence). This chain's CDR3 is CASSYGQGGVQEKLFF. Here the CDR3 DNA reads TGTGCCAGCAGCTACGGACAGGGAGGAGTTCAAGAAAAACTGTTTTTT.

The genes are TRBV28 and TRBJ2-7; tentatively, D is TRBD1 or TRBD2 (5 bases each). V was shortened by 7 bases and J by 7 bases, with 29 bases between the two germline ends. This CDR3 is built from 17 residues. Germline CDR1 is MDHEN and CDR2 is SYDVKM. In nucleotides, the CDR3 is TGTGCCAGCAACGGGAATGGGGCTAGCCTATCCTACGAGGAGCAGTACTTC. It yields the protein CASNGNGASLSYEEQYF.

The CDR3 loop is CASSFQAGDNSPLHF. CDR3 nucleotides: TGCGCCAGCAGCTTCCAGGCAGGCGATAATTCACCCCTCCACTTT. The rearrangement uses TRBV5-1 and TRBJ1-6; the D is unclear. V dropped 2 bases and J dropped 5 bases, with 11 bases sitting between them. The germline V gene encodes CDR1 SGHRS and CDR2 YFSETQ. CDR3 length: 15 residues. The variable domain in full, with the rest retrieved from reference TRBV5-1 and TRBJ1-6, is KAGVTQTPRYLIKTRGQQVTLSCSPISGHRSVSWYQQTPGQGLQFLFEYFSETQRNKGNFPGRFSGRQFSNSRSEMNVSTLELGDSALYLCASSFQAGDNSPLHFGNGTRLTVT.

The rearrangement uses TRBV2 and TRBJ1-3, with TRBD1 identical over 7 bases. Per germline, CDR1 SNHLY and CDR2 FYNNEI. V shed 8 bases, J shed 4 bases, and the junction held 14 bases outside the gene matches. CDR3 length equals 16 residues. The chain's CDR3 is CASGRGGAIAGNTIYF. The CDR3 DNA reads as TGTGCCAGCGGAAGAGGGGGCGCAATCGCCGGAAACACCATATATTTT.

The rearrangement joins TRBV4-1 to TRBJ2-5; TRBD2 is a possible D gene (6 bases). The V gene lost 1 base and the J gene lost 4 bases, with 13 bases spanning the gap. The V gene's germline CDR1 is MGHRA and CDR2 YSYEKL. The CDR3 contains 15 residues. CDR3 in amino acids: CASSQGAPRGETQYF. CDR3 DNA: TGCGCCAGCAGCCAAGGGGCCCCGCGGGGAGAGACCCAGTACTTC.

The V and J genes are TRBV11-2 and TRBJ2-3; a possible D gene is TRBD1 (6 bases). The CDR3 extends over 16 amino acids. The germline V and J ends were trimmed by 1 base and 1 base, with 12 bases remaining between them. Germline values: CDR1 SGHAT, CDR2 FQNNGV. This CDR3 reads CASSLGSAGGTDTQYF. CDR3 coding DNA: TGTGCCAGCAGCTTAGGGAGCGCAGGGGGCACAGATACGCAGTATTTT.

This rearrangement joins TRBV7-9 to TRBJ2-7; 9 nucleotides match TRBD1. This CDR3 comprises 15 residues. The V segment lost 6 bases and the J segment 3 bases; nucleotides outside the gene matches: 9. Germline CDR1 SEHNR, CDR2 FQNEAQ (reference sequence). CDR3 bases: TGTGCCAGCAGTCCGGACAGGGGAGTTCTCTACGAGCAGTACTTC. It translates to CASSPDRGVLYEQYF.

The chain employs TRBV29-1 and TRBJ1-5, with D unclear. The germline CDR1 and CDR2 sequences are SQVTM and ANQGSEA. Trimming removed 4 bases at V and 2 bases at J, with 24 bases between. This CDR3 comprises 18 residues. CDR3: CSVGWDRSIHDRNQPQHF. The CDR3 DNA reads TGCAGCGTTGGATGGGATAGATCCATACACGATCGCAATCAGCCCCAGCATTTT.

This clone was seen a single time. This rearrangement joins TRBV27 to TRBJ2-6, with D hard to call. The V end lost 7 bases, the J end lost 0 bases, and 7 bases lay between the germline ends. CDR1 and CDR2 (germline): MNHEY, SMNVEV (reference sequence). The CDR3 contains 14 residues. The CDR3 bases are TGTGCCAGCAAAAGTCCCTCTGGGGCCAACGTCCTGACTTTC. Translated: CASKSPSGANVLTF.

The chain joins TRBV6-1 to TRBJ1-2; D gene uncertain. Germline lookup yields CDR1 MNHNS and CDR2 SASEGT. V lost 2 bases, J lost 5 bases, and 6 bases lay in between. The length of the CDR3 is 12 residues. The CDR3 sequence: CASSELVYGYTF. CDR3 coding DNA: TGTGCCAGCAGTGAACTGGTGTATGGCTACACCTTC.

This clone has a handful of counts. This chain uses TRBV7-9 with TRBJ1-1; D uncertain. V was shortened by 1 base and J by 4 bases, with 7 bases between the two germline ends. The CDR3 consists of 13 residues. CDR1 and CDR2 (germline): SEHNR, FQNEAQ (reference sequence). The CDR3 sequence is CASSLVRGTEAFF. The CDR3 DNA is TGTGCCAGCAGCTTAGTGCGTGGCACTGAAGCTTTCTTT.

J is TRBJ1-5 and V is TRBV28, with 9 bases identical to TRBD1. The CDR3 sequence is 14 residues long. The germline V gene has CDR1 MDHEN and CDR2 SYDVKM. The ends lost 2 bases at V and 4 bases at J; junction bases unmatched: 0. CDR3: CASSLGTGNQPQHF. The DNA of the CDR3 is TGTGCCAGCAGTTTAGGGACAGGGAATCAGCCCCAGCATTTT. Full variable domain (remainder filled in from reference TRBV28 and TRBJ1-5): DVKVTQSSRYLVKRTGEKVFLECVQDMDHENMFWYRQDPGLGLRLIYFSYDVKMKEKGDIPEGYSVSREKKERFSLILESASTNQTSMYLCASSLGTGNQPQHFGDGTRLSIL.